This record covers a single T cell receptor (beta chain). The antigen is undetermined. The data were taken from a study of PD-1 blockade in classical Hodgkin lymphoma. Whole-study findings and limits: Diminished baseline TCR diversity has been reported in newly diagnosed patients relative to healthy donors.

V was cut by 5 bases and J by 7 bases, with 12 bases left in between. This CDR3 is 12 amino acids long. Per germline, CDR1 SGHDN and CDR2 FVKESK. The assay was immunoSEQ multiplex PCR, and TCRdb's table has in-frame clones only and misses some. The table has tens of thousands of clones, roughly nine tenths seen once. Every one of the patients relapsed after autologous stem cell transplantation (brentuximab vedotin exposure was variable). Classifying best responses yielded complete response, partial response or progressive disease. V and J are TRBV14 and TRBJ2-7; D remains unclear. This TCR derives from a human donor with classical Hodgkin lymphoma. The sample here was peripheral blood mononuclear cells (PBMCs), taken before the second cycle of nivolumab. The CDR3 here is CASSDGPWEQYF. For the CDR3, the DNA is TGTGCCAGCAGCGACGGCCCGTGGGAGCAGTACTTC.